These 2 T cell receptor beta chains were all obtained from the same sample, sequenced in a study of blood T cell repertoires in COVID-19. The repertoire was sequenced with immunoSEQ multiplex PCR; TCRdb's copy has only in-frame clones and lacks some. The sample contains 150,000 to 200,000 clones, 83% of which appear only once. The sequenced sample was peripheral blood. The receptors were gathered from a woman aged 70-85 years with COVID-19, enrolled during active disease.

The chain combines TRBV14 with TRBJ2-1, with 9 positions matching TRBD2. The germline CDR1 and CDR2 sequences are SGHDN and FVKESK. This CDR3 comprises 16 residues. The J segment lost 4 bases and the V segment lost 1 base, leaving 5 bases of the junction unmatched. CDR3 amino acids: CASSQARLAGYNEQFF. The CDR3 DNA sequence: TGTGCCAGCAGCCAAGCGAGGCTAGCGGGATACAATGAGCAGTTCTTC. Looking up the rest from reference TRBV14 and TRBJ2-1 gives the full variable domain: EAGVTQFPSHSVIEKGQTVTLRCDPISGHDNLYWYRRVMGKEIKFLLHFVKESKQDESGMPNNRFLAERTGGTYSTLKVQPAELEDSGVYFCASSQARLAGYNEQFFGPGTRLTVL.

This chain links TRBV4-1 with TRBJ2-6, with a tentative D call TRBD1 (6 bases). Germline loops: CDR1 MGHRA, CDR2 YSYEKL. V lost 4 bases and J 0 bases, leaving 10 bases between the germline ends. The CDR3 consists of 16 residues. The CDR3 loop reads CASSPRQDSGANVLTF. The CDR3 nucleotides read TGCGCCAGCAGCCCCCGACAGGACTCTGGGGCCAACGTCCTGACTTTC.